These 26 T cell receptor beta chains came from one sample sequenced in a study of regulatory T cells in long-lasting Graves disease. CDR3-region Arm-PCR and iRepertoire HTBI primers produced the TCR beta libraries. TCRdb redid the calling of the multiplex PCR reads with MiXCR, one entry per CDR3 protein. The sample has 410,000 or so distinct CDR3 sequences, about 16% seen once. The sample's time point: newly diagnosed GD, antithyroid drugs for less than 3 months. PBMC RNA was the source of the TCR library. These data were likewise used in another study, on T cells in Graves' hyperthyroidism and ophthalmopathy.

Here the sequenced sample was peripheral blood mononuclear cells (PBMCs), taken at new diagnosis, from a patient treated with antithyroid drugs. These receptors came from a woman aged 25 to 39 with Graves disease.

This clonotype came up a few times. V gene TRBV5-1 combines with J gene TRBJ2-3; the D gene could be TRBD1 or TRBD2 (5 bases each). The germline gives CDR1 SGHRS, CDR2 YFSETQ. The CDR3 totals 13 residues. V lost 7 bases and J lost 0, with 9 bases in between. This chain's CDR3 is CASWGGSTDTQYF. In nucleotides, the CDR3 is TGCGCCAGCTGGGGCGGGAGCACAGATACGCAGTATTTT.

The chain recombines TRBV7-3 with TRBJ2-7; D remains ambiguous. This CDR3 has 14 amino acids. Trimming took 5 bases from V and 5 from J, leaving 16 bases between them. The germline CDR1 and CDR2 sequences are SGHTA and FQGTGA. This CDR3 reads CASSPSGVIHEQYF. The CDR3, as DNA: TGTGCCAGCAGCCCTAGTGGGGTCATCCACGAGCAGTACTTC.

The rearrangement joins TRBV7-2 to TRBJ2-7, with 8 bases fitting TRBD2. Per germline, CDR1 SGHTA and CDR2 FQGNSA. V shed 2 bases, J shed 6 bases, and the junction held 6 bases outside the gene matches. This CDR3 contains 14 residues. The DNA for the CDR3 is TGTGCCAGCAGCTTATCGGGAGGGCCGCTCGAGCAGTACTTC. This gives the protein CASSLSGGPLEQYF.

This clonotype showed up just a few times. This chain joins TRBV18 and TRBJ2-1; a weak D match, TRBD2 (6 bases). With 3 bases removed from V and 8 bases from J, the gap between germline ends came to 23 bases. The CDR3 has 17 residues. Germline CDR1 reads KGHSH; CDR2 reads LQKENI. CDR3 DNA: TGTGCCAGCTCACCGCCATGGGACTTTAAAGAGAACCATGAGCAGTTCTTC. Its translation: CASSPPWDFKENHEQFF.

This clonotype was counted ten times or more. This chain connects TRBV7-9 to TRBJ2-7; D is possibly TRBD2 (5 bases). CDR3 length: 14 residues. CDR1 and CDR2 from the germline V gene are SEHNR and FQNEAQ (reference sequence). The V end was cut by 1 base, the J end by 7 bases, with 14 bases between. The CDR3 loop is CASSLESTSGEQYF. For the CDR3, the DNA is TGTGCCAGCAGCTTAGAATCCACCTCGGGGGAGCAGTACTTC.

This clonotype came up many times. The chain uses TRBV11-3 and TRBJ2-1; 9 bases are a match to TRBD2. Germline V gives CDR1 SGHNT, CDR2 YENEEA. Germline trimming cut 0 bases from V and 2 bases from J; bases unmatched to any gene: 2. The CDR3 runs to 16 residues. The CDR3 region is CASSLDGGRAYNEQFF. The DNA of the CDR3 is TGTGCCAGCAGCTTAGACGGCGGGAGGGCCTACAATGAGCAGTTCTTC.

This rearrangement joins TRBV12-3 or TRBV12-4 to TRBJ2-7, with TRBD2 matching 11 bases. V trimming: 5 bases; J trimming: 3 bases; junction bases outside the gene matches: 9. This CDR3 has 16 residues. The CDR3 DNA reads TGTGCCAGCAGTCCAGGATTTACTAGCGGGAGCTACGAGCAGTACTTC. Amino acid sequence: CASSPGFTSGSYEQYF.

Comments on this clonotype: At one boundary the junction diverges from the germline segment, which might be a read error. J is TRBJ2-1 and V is TRBV29-1; the D is unclear. The CDR3 length is 14 residues. Germline CDR1 and CDR2: SQVTM and ANQGSEA. In DNA form, the CDR3 reads TGCAGCGTTGAGTATTGGGAAGGGCAAAATGAGCAGTTCTTT. This codes for CSVEYWEGQNEQFF.

This clonotype showed up many times. The chain combines TRBV18 with TRBJ2-7; D is tentatively TRBD1 or TRBD2 (5 bases each). Trimming left V 6 bases short and J 6 bases short, with 18 bases between. The CDR3 runs to 14 residues. CDR1 and CDR2 (germline): KGHSH, LQKENI. CDR3 residues: CASSFFQGEGEQYF. The CDR3 DNA follows: TGTGCCAGCTCCTTCTTCCAGGGAGAAGGCGAGCAGTACTTC.

This clonotype was counted ten times or more. The genes are TRBV6-1 and TRBJ1-6; no reliable D call. There are 15 residues in the CDR3. V was trimmed by 8 bases and J by 9 bases, leaving 20 bases between them. Germline CDR1 and CDR2: MNHNS and SASEGT. The CDR3 DNA is TGTGCCAGCGGCTCGTCTCAAGTCCCCCTTTCACCCCTCCACTTT. Its translation is CASGSSQVPLSPLHF.

There are many counts of this clonotype. The chain employs TRBV2 and TRBJ2-7; D call uncertain. V dropped 2 bases and J dropped 0 bases, with 14 bases sitting between them. Germline V CDR1 and CDR2: SNHLY, FYNNEI. CDR3 length: 16 residues. As DNA, the CDR3 is TGTGCCAGCAGTGAAATGCGGCCAACCAGCTCCTACGAGCAGTACTTC. Protein: CASSEMRPTSSYEQYF.

This clonotype was detected ten times or more. The CDR3 region is CASSPRGKVGAYNEQFF. Here the CDR3 DNA reads TGTGCCAGCAGCCCAAGGGGTAAGGTGGGAGCCTACAATGAGCAGTTCTTC. The rearrangement links TRBV11-3 to TRBJ2-1; D may be TRBD1 or TRBD2 (5 bases each). V shed 5 bases and J shed 2 bases, with 19 bases lying between them. The V gene's germline CDR1 is SGHNT and CDR2 YENEEA. CDR3 length: 17 residues.

The CDR3 nucleotides read TGTGCCATCTCCGAGGTGGCGGGAGAGGCCTACGAGCAGTACTTC. It specifies CAISEVAGEAYEQYF. V usage is TRBV10-3 and J usage is TRBJ2-7; 7 bases are a match to TRBD2. CDR1 and CDR2 from the germline V gene are ENHRY and SYGVKD. Germline trimming cut 8 bases from V and 2 bases from J; bases unmatched to any gene: 12. The CDR3 sequence is 15 residues long.

This clonotype was recorded many times. Here the CDR3 DNA reads TGTGCCAGCTCGCATGATCACACCGGGGAGCTGTTTTTT. Amino acids: CASSHDHTGELFF. The chain carries TRBV18 and TRBJ2-2; the D is unclear. This CDR3 is built from 13 residues. CDR1 is KGHSH, CDR2 LQKENI, per germline. The V end lost 6 bases, the J end lost 3 bases, and 8 bases lay between the germline ends. Together with reference TRBV18 and TRBJ2-2, the CDR3 gives the full variable domain: NAGVMQNPRHLVRRRGQEARLRCSPMKGHSHVYWYRQLPEEGLKFMVYLQKENIIDESGMPKERFSAEFPKEGPSILRIQQVVRGDSAAYFCASSHDHTGELFFGEGSRLTVL.

This clonotype came up many times. CDR3 in DNA: TGCGCCAGCAGCGAGCCGGGACAGACTTCCTATGGCTACACCTTC. Protein product: CASSEPGQTSYGYTF. The rearrangement joins TRBV5-1 to TRBJ1-2; 7 bases are shared with TRBD1. V lost 4 bases to trimming and J lost 4 bases; unmatched junction nucleotides: 10. CDR1 and CDR2 (germline): SGHRS, YFSETQ. This CDR3 region has 15 residues.

This clonotype was detected ten times or more. The rearrangement joins TRBV10-1 to TRBJ2-3, with 8 bases identical to TRBD2. The CDR3 covers 15 residues. Germline loops: CDR1 WNHNN, CDR2 SYGVQD (reference sequence). The V and J ends lost 6 bases and 2 bases, in that order; junction bases with no gene match: 7. As DNA, the CDR3 is TGCGCCAGCAGCGGACTAGCAATTCCCACAGATACGCAGTATTTT. It specifies CASSGLAIPTDTQYF.

This clonotype has more than one count but fewer than ten. The rearrangement joins TRBV6-4 to TRBJ1-1; 10 bases agree with TRBD1. The CDR3 length is 12 residues. Germline V gene lookup returns CDR1 MRHNA and CDR2 SNTAGT. The trim removed 6 bases at V and 6 bases at J, leaving 1 base unmatched. CDR3 coding DNA: TGTGCCAGCAGGGGACAGGGGCCTGAAGCTTTCTTT. Amino acids: CASRGQGPEAFF.

This clonotype was seen a handful of times. This chain joins TRBV10-1 and TRBJ2-3; no definite D call. The CDR3 extends over 13 amino acids. Germline-derived CDR1 and CDR2 are WNHNN and SYGVQD (reference sequence). V lost 2 bases to trimming and J lost 6 bases, with 9 bases between them. The CDR3 DNA follows: TGCGCCAGCAGTGAGCATTATGGGGATACGCAGTATTTT. Translation gives CASSEHYGDTQYF.

This clonotype was seen repeatedly, ten times or more. This chain joins TRBV6-1 and TRBJ2-1; either TRBD1 or TRBD2 may fit D (5 bases each). V lost 10 bases and J 5 bases, leaving 21 bases between the germline ends. The CDR3 has 15 amino acids. The V gene's germline CDR1 is MNHNS and CDR2 SASEGT. The CDR3 region has the DNA TGTGCCATTACTCCGGGGCCCGAGATAAACAATGAGCAGTTCTTC. Translation gives CAITPGPEINNEQFF.

Many counts were recorded for this clonotype. The chain combines TRBV29-1 with TRBJ2-7, with TRBD2 identical over 8 bases. V was clipped by 1 base and J by 9 bases; unmatched bases: 8. The CDR3 spans 13 residues. Germline-derived CDR1 and CDR2 are SQVTM and ANQGSEA. This CDR3 reads CSVEVTREVGQYF. CDR3 DNA sequence: TGCAGCGTTGAAGTTACGCGGGAGGTAGGGCAGTACTTC.

This clonotype was detected ten times or more. The CDR3 spells CASSLLDGRQPQHF. The CDR3, as DNA: TGTGCCAGCAGCTTACTGGACGGCCGGCAGCCCCAGCATTTT. The rearrangement links TRBV7-9 to TRBJ1-5; no firm D call. The CDR3 sequence is 14 residues long. The V and J ends lost 2 bases and 7 bases respectively, with 12 bases between them. Germline V lookup: CDR1 SEHNR, CDR2 FQNEAQ (reference sequence).

This clonotype occurred many times. The chain employs TRBV28 and TRBJ2-2; TRBD2 agrees at 12 bases. Germline lookup yields CDR1 MDHEN and CDR2 SYDVKM. The ends lost 6 bases at V and 5 bases at J; junction bases unmatched: 13. There are 18 residues in the CDR3. For the CDR3, the DNA is TGTGCCAGCAGATTTTACCACTCTAGCGGGAGGGTAACCGGGGAGCTGTTTTTT. This gives the protein CASRFYHSSGRVTGELFF.

This clonotype was recorded many times. The genes are TRBV20-1 and TRBJ2-5, with TRBD2 matching over 9 bases. The CDR3 is made up of 14 amino acids. Germline loops: CDR1 DFQATT, CDR2 SNEGSKA (reference sequence). Germline trimming cut 2 bases from V and 2 bases from J; bases unmatched to any gene: 3. As DNA, the CDR3 is TGCAGTGCTAGAAAGCTAGCGGGGCAAGAGACCCAGTACTTC. Translated: CSARKLAGQETQYF.

In its sample, this clonotype was seen many times. The chain has TRBV27 and TRBJ1-5, with TRBD1 identical over 7 bases. In germline, CDR1 is MNHEY, CDR2 SMNVEV (reference sequence). This CDR3 is 17 amino acids long. With 5 bases clipped from V and 5 bases from J, the junction kept 15 bases outside the gene matches. DNA of the CDR3: TGTGCCAGCAGTCACCGCTACAGGGGTGGGATACATCAGCCCCAGCATTTT. This translates into CASSHRYRGGIHQPQHF.

V gene TRBV30 combines with J gene TRBJ2-6, with D unclear. The CDR3 runs to 17 residues. Germline V gene lookup returns CDR1 GTSNPN and CDR2 SVGIG (reference sequence). V lost 1 base and J lost 0, with 13 bases in between. DNA for the CDR3: TGTGCCTGGAGTGCCGACGGGCGTAGCTCTGGGGCCAACGTCCTGACTTTC. Amino acids: CAWSADGRSSGANVLTF.

The gene calls are TRBV2 and TRBJ1-1; no clear D. V was shortened by 0 bases and J by 11 bases, with 7 bases between the two germline ends. The CDR3 sequence is 11 residues long. Germline CDR1 reads SNHLY; CDR2 reads FYNNEI. The CDR3 nucleotides read TGTGCCAGCAGTGAAGCGCGGGCGGCTTTCTTT. Protein: CASSEARAAFF.